These 2 T cell receptor beta chains came from one sample sequenced in a study of shared clonotypes between healthy human individuals. Here immunoSEQ multiplex PCR was the method, and the copy in TCRdb shows in-frame clones only, minus some. This repertoire shows over a million clones, 95% to 99% found once; its top ten account for roughly 0.45%. Sequenced: naive CD4+ T cells sorted from blood. Subset here: CD45RA+ positively selected. These TCRs come from a man between 25 and 39 years old in good health.

This clone was found once. The CDR3 DNA reads TGTGCCAGCAGCTACAATGGGGAGACCCAGTACTTC. Translation: CASSYNGETQYF. V is TRBV28 and J is TRBJ2-5; no firm D call. CDR1 and CDR2 (germline): MDHEN, SYDVKM. The CDR3 sequence is 12 residues long. V was cut by 6 bases and J by 5 bases, with 10 bases left in between. The full variable domain, its missing parts supplied by reference TRBV28 and TRBJ2-5, is DVKVTQSSRYLVKRTGEKVFLECVQDMDHENMFWYRQDPGLGLRLIYFSYDVKMKEKGDIPEGYSVSREKKERFSLILESASTNQTSMYLCASSYNGETQYFGPGTRLLVL.

V and J are TRBV5-1 and TRBJ2-3; D perhaps matches TRBD2 (6 bases). The CDR3 loop spans 15 amino acids. Trimming cost V 6 bases and J 0 bases, with 14 bases left between them. The germline V gene has CDR1 SGHRS and CDR2 YFSETQ. The CDR3: CASTINSGSTDTQYF. CDR3 coding DNA: TGCGCCAGCACCATAAACAGCGGGAGCACAGATACGCAGTATTTT.